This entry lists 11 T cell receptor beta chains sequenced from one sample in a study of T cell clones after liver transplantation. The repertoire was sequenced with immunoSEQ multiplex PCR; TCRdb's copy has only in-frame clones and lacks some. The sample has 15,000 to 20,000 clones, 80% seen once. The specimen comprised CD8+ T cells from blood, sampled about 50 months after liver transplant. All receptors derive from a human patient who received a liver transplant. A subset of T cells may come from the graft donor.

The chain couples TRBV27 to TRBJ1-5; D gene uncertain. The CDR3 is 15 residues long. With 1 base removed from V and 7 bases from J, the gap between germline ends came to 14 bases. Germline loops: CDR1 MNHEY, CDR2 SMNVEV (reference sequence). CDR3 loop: CASSLYTPASQPQHF. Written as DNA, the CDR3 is TGTGCCAGCAGTTTATATACCCCCGCGAGCCAGCCCCAGCATTTT.

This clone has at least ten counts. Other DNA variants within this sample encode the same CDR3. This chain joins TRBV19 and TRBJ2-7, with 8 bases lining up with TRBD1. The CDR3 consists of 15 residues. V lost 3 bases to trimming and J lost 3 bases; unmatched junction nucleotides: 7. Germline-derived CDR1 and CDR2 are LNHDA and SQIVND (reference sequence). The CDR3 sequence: CASSIAGGGSYEQYF. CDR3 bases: TGTGCCAGTAGTATTGCAGGGGGCGGAAGCTACGAGCAGTACTTC.

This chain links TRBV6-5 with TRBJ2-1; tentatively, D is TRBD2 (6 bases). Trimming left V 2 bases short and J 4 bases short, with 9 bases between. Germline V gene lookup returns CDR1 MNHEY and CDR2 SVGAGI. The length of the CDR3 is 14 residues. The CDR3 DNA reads TGTGCCAGCAGTTACAGGGGACTTTACAATGAGCAGTTCTTC. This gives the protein CASSYRGLYNEQFF.

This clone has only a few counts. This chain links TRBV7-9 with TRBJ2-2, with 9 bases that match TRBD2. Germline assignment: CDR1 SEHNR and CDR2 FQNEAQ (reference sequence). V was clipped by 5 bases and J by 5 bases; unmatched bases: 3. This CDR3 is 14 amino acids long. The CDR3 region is CASSVTSGTGELFF. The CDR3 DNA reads TGTGCCAGCAGCGTGACTAGCGGAACCGGGGAGCTGTTTTTT.

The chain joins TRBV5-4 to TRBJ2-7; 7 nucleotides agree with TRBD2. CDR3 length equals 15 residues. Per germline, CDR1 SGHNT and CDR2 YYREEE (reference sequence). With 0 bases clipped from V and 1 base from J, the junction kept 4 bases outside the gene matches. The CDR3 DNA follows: TGTGCCAGCAGCTTGGCCTGGGGGGGATCCTACGAGCAGTACTTC. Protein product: CASSLAWGGSYEQYF.

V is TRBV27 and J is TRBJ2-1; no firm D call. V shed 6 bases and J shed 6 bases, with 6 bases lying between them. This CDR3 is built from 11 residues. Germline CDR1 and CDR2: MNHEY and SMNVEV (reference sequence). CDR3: CASSNPNEQFF. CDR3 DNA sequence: TGTGCCAGCAGCAACCCCAATGAGCAGTTCTTC.

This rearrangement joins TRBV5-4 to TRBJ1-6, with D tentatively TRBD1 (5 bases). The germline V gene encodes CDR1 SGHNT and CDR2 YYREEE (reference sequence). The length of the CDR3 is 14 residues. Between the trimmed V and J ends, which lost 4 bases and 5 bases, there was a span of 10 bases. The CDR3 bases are TGTGCCAGCAGCGGGGGTCCAGATAATTCACCCCTCCACTTT. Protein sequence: CASSGGPDNSPLHF.

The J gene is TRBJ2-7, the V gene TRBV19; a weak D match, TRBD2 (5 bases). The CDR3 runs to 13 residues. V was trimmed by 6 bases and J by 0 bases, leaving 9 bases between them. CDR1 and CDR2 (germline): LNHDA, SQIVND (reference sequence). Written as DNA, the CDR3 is TGTGCCAGTAGGCCACGGGGCTCCTACGAGCAGTACTTC. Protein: CASRPRGSYEQYF.

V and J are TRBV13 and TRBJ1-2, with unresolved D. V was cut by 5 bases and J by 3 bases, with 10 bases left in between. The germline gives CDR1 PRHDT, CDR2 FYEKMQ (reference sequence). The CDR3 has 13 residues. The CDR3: CASSLRADYGYTF. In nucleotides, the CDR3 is TGTGCCAGCAGCCTTCGGGCAGACTATGGCTACACCTTC.

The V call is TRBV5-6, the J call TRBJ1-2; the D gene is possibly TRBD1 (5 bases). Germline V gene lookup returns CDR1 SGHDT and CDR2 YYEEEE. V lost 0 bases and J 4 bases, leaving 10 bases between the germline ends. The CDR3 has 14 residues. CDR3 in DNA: TGTGCCAGCAGCTTGGGACAGAGAGTCTATGGCTACACCTTC. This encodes CASSLGQRVYGYTF. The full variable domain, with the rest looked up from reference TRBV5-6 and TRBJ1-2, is DAGVTQSPTHLIKTRGQQVTLRCSPKSGHDTVSWYQQALGQGPQFIFQYYEEEERQRGNFPDRFSGHQFPNYSSELNVNALLLGDSALYLCASSLGQRVYGYTFGSGTRLTVV.

For the CDR3, the DNA is TGTGCCAGCAGTATCGGGACAGGGAGCTTGGATACGCAGTATTTT. This encodes CASSIGTGSLDTQYF. The chain uses TRBV27 and TRBJ2-3; the match to TRBD1 covers 9 bases. Germline lookup yields CDR1 MNHEY and CDR2 SMNVEV (reference sequence). CDR3 length: 15 amino acids. V was clipped by 5 bases and J by 6 bases; unmatched bases: 9.